This passage covers 27 T cell receptor beta chains from one sample sequenced in a study of blood T cell repertoires in COVID-19. Produced via immunoSEQ multiplex PCR; TCRdb's table is partial and in-frame only. The sample shows some 330,000 clones, about 92% of them seen only once. The sequenced sample was PBMCs or T cells enriched from blood (not recorded which). The source is a woman aged 25 to 39 who had recovered from COVID-19.

The chain carries TRBV9 and TRBJ1-1, with D tentatively TRBD1 (6 bases). The CDR3 runs to 14 residues. CDR1 and CDR2 from the germline V gene are SGDLS and YYNGEE. V was pared by 2 bases and J by 4 bases, with 12 bases between. The CDR3 protein is CASSVGGGSTEAFF. The CDR3 bases are TGTGCCAGCAGCGTGGGAGGGGGGAGCACTGAAGCTTTCTTT.

V gene TRBV28 combines with J gene TRBJ1-2; D remains ambiguous. This CDR3 is 15 amino acids long. Germline lookup yields CDR1 MDHEN and CDR2 SYDVKM. V shed 1 base and J shed 6 bases, with 15 bases lying between them. The CDR3 sequence is CASSLLVEGSDGYTF. CDR3 nucleotides: TGTGCCAGCAGTTTATTGGTCGAGGGATCGGATGGCTACACCTTC.

In this sample, this clone turned up once. The chain links TRBV10-3 to TRBJ2-2; 7 positions match TRBD2. This CDR3 contains 14 residues. Germline lookup yields CDR1 ENHRY and CDR2 SYGVKD. Trimming at V came to 6 bases and at J to 4 bases, leaving 5 bases not matched to a gene. DNA for the CDR3: TGTGCCATCAGGGCTAGCGGTCCCACCGGGGAGCTGTTTTTT. This encodes CAIRASGPTGELFF.

This clone was counted a single time. This chain's CDR3 is CASSYRTGGGELFF. The CDR3 DNA reads TGTGCCAGCAGTTACCGGACAGGGGGTGGGGAGCTGTTTTTT. The chain carries TRBV6-5 and TRBJ2-2; TRBD1 matches at 10 bases. V shed 2 bases, J shed 8 bases, and the junction held 2 bases outside the gene matches. CDR1 is MNHEY and CDR2 is SVGAGI in the germline V gene. This CDR3 comprises 14 residues.

J is TRBJ1-1 and V is TRBV10-3, with D maybe TRBD1 (5 bases). V was trimmed by 7 bases and J by 8 bases, leaving 14 bases between them. From germline, CDR1 is ENHRY and CDR2 SYGVKD. This CDR3 has 12 residues. In nucleotides, the CDR3 is TGTGCCATCAAGGGGTCCGCGCCAGAAGCTTTCTTT. It encodes CAIKGSAPEAFF.

The chain is built from TRBV12-5 and TRBJ1-5; TRBD1 aligns across 9 bases. The germline CDR1 and CDR2 sequences are LGHNT and FRNRAP. V lost 9 bases and J lost 6; bases outside the gene matches: 12. The CDR3 loop spans 15 amino acids. CDR3 nucleotides: TGTGCTAGGCAGACACAGGGGGCAAATGGTCAGCCCCAGCATTTT. This sequence encodes CARQTQGANGQPQHF.

This chain connects TRBV28 to TRBJ1-4, with D possibly matching TRBD1 (6 bases). The CDR3 covers 15 residues. Germline V gives CDR1 MDHEN, CDR2 SYDVKM. Trimming took 9 bases from V and 0 from J, leaving 14 bases between them. The DNA of the CDR3 is TGTGCCAGTTCCGGGACACACGCAACTAATGAAAAACTGTTTTTT. Translated, it gives CASSGTHATNEKLFF.

V is TRBV7-3 and J is TRBJ2-2; 7 bases line up with TRBD1. There are 15 residues in the CDR3. The V gene's germline CDR1 is SGHTA and CDR2 FQGTGA. With V trimmed by 5 bases and J by 6 bases, 9 bases remained unmatched. The CDR3 spells CASSAIGTVPGELFF. Here the CDR3 DNA reads TGTGCCAGCAGCGCCATAGGGACAGTCCCCGGGGAGCTGTTTTTT. Full variable domain (rest looked up from reference TRBV7-3 and TRBJ2-2): GAGVSQTPSNKVTEKGKYVELRCDPISGHTALYWYRQSLGQGPEFLIYFQGTGAADDSGLPNDRFFAVRPEGSVSTLKIQRTERGDSAVYLCASSAIGTVPGELFFGEGSRLTVL.

The chain combines TRBV29-1 with TRBJ1-1; 9 positions agree with TRBD1. Germline lookup yields CDR1 SQVTM and CDR2 ANQGSEA. V gave up 7 bases and J gave up 1 base; unmatched junction bases: 7. This CDR3 contains 14 residues. DNA of the CDR3: TGCAGCGCCACTACGGGACAGGGGAACACTGAAGCTTTCTTT. Its translation is CSATTGQGNTEAFF.

This chain links TRBV9 with TRBJ2-2; weak D call: TRBD1 (6 bases). The ends were cut back, 3 bases at V and 5 bases at J, with 14 bases in the middle. The CDR3 is 15 amino acids. Per germline, CDR1 SGDLS and CDR2 YYNGEE. The CDR3 loop reads CASSGSSGTTGELFF. CDR3 in DNA: TGTGCCAGCAGCGGTTCCTCCGGGACAACCGGGGAGCTGTTTTTT.

The CDR3 nucleotides read TGTGCCAGCAGCTCCAGAGGGTCGAGGAACATTCAGTACTTC. This codes for CASSSRGSRNIQYF. The chain uses TRBV7-8 and TRBJ2-4; maybe TRBD2 (5 bases). Germline CDR1 and CDR2: SGHVS and FQNEAQ. CDR3 length: 14 amino acids. The V end lost 4 bases, the J end lost 7 bases, and 14 bases lay between the germline ends.

The chain uses TRBV6-5 and TRBJ1-4; D might be TRBD1 (6 bases). The V gene's germline CDR1 is MNHEY and CDR2 SVGAGI. V gave up 6 bases and J gave up 8 bases, with 19 bases separating them. The CDR3 spans 15 residues. The CDR3 DNA reads TGTGCCAGCAGGGACTGGGACATGGGCGCCGAAAAACTGTTTTTT. Encoded protein: CASRDWDMGAEKLFF.

Remarks on this clone: Other DNA sequences from this sample encode an identical CDR3 as well. The chain links TRBV5-1 to TRBJ1-6; 8 nucleotides align to TRBD1. V was clipped by 0 bases and J by 7 bases; unmatched bases: 0. CDR3 length equals 14 residues. The germline V gene encodes CDR1 SGHRS and CDR2 YFSETQ. The CDR3 region is CASSLGQGNSPLHF. The CDR3 DNA reads TGCGCCAGCAGCTTGGGACAGGGGAATTCACCCCTCCACTTT.

The chain couples TRBV7-9 to TRBJ1-6, with 7 bases lining up with TRBD1. This CDR3 region has 17 residues. Losses at the gene ends were 4 bases for V and 7 bases for J; bases not matched to a gene: 13. Germline V gene lookup returns CDR1 SEHNR and CDR2 FQNEAQ (reference sequence). This CDR3 reads CASSYDEWGTENSPLHF. The CDR3 DNA reads TGTGCCAGCAGCTACGACGAGTGGGGGACAGAAAATTCACCCCTCCACTTT.

This chain connects TRBV6-4 to TRBJ2-3, with D possibly matching TRBD1 (7 bases). In germline, CDR1 is MRHNA, CDR2 SNTAGT. This CDR3 contains 14 residues. V was trimmed by 3 bases and J by 4 bases, leaving 11 bases between them. CDR3 in DNA: TGTGCCAGCAGTGAACAGGGGAGGTCAGATACGCAGTATTTT. It translates to CASSEQGRSDTQYF.

This rearrangement joins TRBV7-9 to TRBJ1-6, with no clear D. The CDR3 has 16 amino acids. Trimming took 2 bases from V and 0 from J, leaving 8 bases between them. The germline V gene encodes CDR1 SEHNR and CDR2 FQNEAQ (reference sequence). CDR3 sequence reads: CASSLILGSYNSPLHF. The CDR3 region has the DNA TGTGCCAGCAGCTTAATACTCGGCTCCTATAATTCACCCCTCCACTTT.

The genes are TRBV2 and TRBJ2-5, with 9 bases lining up with TRBD2. With V trimmed by 6 bases and J by 1 base, 3 bases remained unmatched. Germline V gives CDR1 SNHLY, CDR2 FYNNEI. The CDR3 covers 14 residues. In nucleotides, the CDR3 is TGTGCCAGCAGCCAGACTAGCGGCCAAGAGACCCAGTACTTC. Amino acid sequence: CASSQTSGQETQYF.

The chain employs TRBV2 and TRBJ1-1; possible D gene TRBD1, 5 bases. V shed 3 bases and J shed 6 bases, with 14 bases lying between them. The CDR3 has 14 residues. Germline V CDR1 and CDR2: SNHLY, FYNNEI. CDR3 sequence reads: CASSEEGKGPEAFF. The CDR3 DNA sequence: TGTGCCAGCAGTGAGGAGGGGAAGGGGCCTGAAGCTTTCTTT. Complete variable domain (other parts from reference TRBV2 and TRBJ1-1): EPEVTQTPSHQVTQMGQEVILRCVPISNHLYFYWYRQILGQKVEFLVSFYNNEISEKSEIFDDQFSVERPDGSNFTLKIRSTKLEDSAMYFCASSEEGKGPEAFFGQGTRLTVV.

J is TRBJ1-1 and V is TRBV5-6, with 8 bases lining up with TRBD1. The CDR3 runs 14 residues. V dropped 2 bases and J dropped 4; count of bases not matched to a gene: 4. Germline-derived CDR1 and CDR2 are SGHDT and YYEEEE. CDR3 protein: CASSFGTGGTEAFF. The CDR3 DNA sequence: TGTGCCAGCAGCTTCGGGACAGGCGGCACTGAAGCTTTCTTT.

The V call is TRBV16, the J call TRBJ1-1, with 7 bases fitting TRBD1. The V gene end was trimmed by 3 bases and the J gene end by 5 bases; junction bases not matched to a gene: 6. The length of the CDR3 is 14 residues. Germline-derived CDR1 and CDR2 are KGHSY and FQNENV. The CDR3 spells CASSHAGGRTEAFF. In DNA, the CDR3 is TGTGCCAGCAGCCACGCAGGGGGTCGGACTGAAGCTTTCTTT.

The J gene is TRBJ2-2, the V gene TRBV29-1; a weak D match, TRBD1 (5 bases). The CDR3 is made up of 13 amino acids. Trimming cost V 5 bases and J 14 bases, with 21 bases left between them. The V gene's germline CDR1 is SQVTM and CDR2 ANQGSEA. The chain's CDR3 is CSVKVRETLHLFF. CDR3 nucleotides: TGCAGCGTTAAGGTCAGGGAAACCCTGCATCTGTTTTTT.

Of note for this clone: Other DNA sequences of this sample code for an identical CDR3. V is TRBV27 and J is TRBJ1-4, with D perhaps TRBD1 (5 bases). The CDR3 consists of 14 residues. Germline V gene data show CDR1 as MNHEY and CDR2 as SMNVEV (reference sequence). V gave up 6 bases and J gave up 0 bases, with 8 bases separating them. CDR3 in amino acids: CASRRGPTNEKLFF. DNA for the CDR3: TGTGCCAGCAGAAGGGGTCCAACTAATGAAAAACTGTTTTTT. Based on the CDR3 plus reference TRBV27 and TRBJ1-4, the full variable domain is EAQVTQNPRYLITVTGKKLTVTCSQNMNHEYMSWYRQDPGLGLRQIYYSMNVEVTDKGDVPEGYKVSRKEKRNFPLILESPSPNQTSLYFCASRRGPTNEKLFFGSGTQLSVL.

CDR3 region: CASSQDKDTLGGHEQYF. The CDR3 DNA sequence: TGCGCCAGCAGCCAAGATAAAGACACCCTGGGTGGCCACGAGCAGTACTTC. The chain links TRBV4-1 to TRBJ2-7; D gene ambiguous. The CDR3 length is 17 residues. Per the germline V gene, CDR1 is MGHRA and CDR2 is YSYEKL. Trimming cost V 0 bases and J 5 bases, with 20 bases left between them.

This chain uses TRBV6-5 with TRBJ1-2; D gene ambiguous. Germline V lookup: CDR1 MNHEY, CDR2 SVGAGI. CDR3 length: 14 residues. V was shortened by 6 bases and J by 3 bases, with 14 bases between the two germline ends. The CDR3 loop reads CASRAGEGHYGYTF. The CDR3 coding sequence is TGTGCCAGCAGAGCCGGGGAGGGTCACTATGGCTACACCTTC.

A note on this clone: This may come from a read error, since a much larger clone is one base off. The same CDR3 arises from other DNA sequences in this sample as well. V gene TRBV5-1 combines with J gene TRBJ2-7; no definite D call. Germline V gene lookup returns CDR1 SGHRS and CDR2 YFSETQ. This CDR3 spans 13 amino acids. V shed 0 bases and J shed 2 bases, with 6 bases lying between them. This CDR3 reads CASSLDRAYEQYF. In DNA form, the CDR3 reads TGCGCCAGCAGCTTGGACAGAGCCTACGAGCAGTACTTC.

This clone has a single count. V usage is TRBV28 and J usage is TRBJ1-2; D call uncertain. Per germline, CDR1 MDHEN and CDR2 SYDVKM. The V end lost 3 bases, the J end lost 2 bases, and 7 bases lay between the germline ends. The CDR3 is 13 residues long. CDR3 loop: CASSLKHNYGYTF. CDR3 coding DNA: TGTGCCAGCAGTTTGAAGCACAACTATGGCTACACCTTC.

The chain couples TRBV7-3 to TRBJ2-7; D possibly corresponds to TRBD2 (6 bases). The CDR3 runs to 14 residues. CDR1 is SGHTA, CDR2 FQGTGA, per germline. V was shortened by 5 bases and J by 4 bases, with 15 bases between the two germline ends. The CDR3 protein is CASSRGAGSYEQYF. The CDR3 DNA is TGTGCCAGCAGCCGCGGGGCAGGCTCTTACGAGCAGTACTTC.